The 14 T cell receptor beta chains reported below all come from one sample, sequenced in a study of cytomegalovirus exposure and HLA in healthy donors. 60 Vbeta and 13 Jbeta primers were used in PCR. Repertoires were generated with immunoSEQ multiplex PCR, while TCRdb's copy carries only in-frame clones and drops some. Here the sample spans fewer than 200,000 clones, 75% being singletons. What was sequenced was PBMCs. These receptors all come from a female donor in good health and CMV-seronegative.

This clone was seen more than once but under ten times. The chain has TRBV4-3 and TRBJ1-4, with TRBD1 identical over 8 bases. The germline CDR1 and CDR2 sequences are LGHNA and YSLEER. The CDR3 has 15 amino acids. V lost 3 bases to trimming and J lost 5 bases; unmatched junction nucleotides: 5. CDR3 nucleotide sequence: TGCGCCAGCAGCCAGGTCGACAGGGGCAATGAAAAACTGTTTTTT. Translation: CASSQVDRGNEKLFF.

The CDR3: CASSRGRGGPPQHF. CDR3 nucleotides: TGTGCCAGCAGCCGAGGGCGGGGGGGTCCGCCCCAGCATTTT. The rearrangement joins TRBV11-2 to TRBJ1-5, with a possible D match to TRBD1 (5 bases). Trimming cost V 5 bases and J 9 bases, with 17 bases left between them. CDR1 is SGHAT, CDR2 FQNNGV, per germline. The CDR3 spans 14 residues.

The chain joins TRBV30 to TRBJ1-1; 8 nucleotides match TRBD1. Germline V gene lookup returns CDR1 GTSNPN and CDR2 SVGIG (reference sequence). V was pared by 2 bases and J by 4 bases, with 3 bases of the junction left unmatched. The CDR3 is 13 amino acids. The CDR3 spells CAWSLQGGTEAFF. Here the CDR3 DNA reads TGTGCCTGGAGTTTACAGGGGGGCACTGAAGCTTTCTTT.

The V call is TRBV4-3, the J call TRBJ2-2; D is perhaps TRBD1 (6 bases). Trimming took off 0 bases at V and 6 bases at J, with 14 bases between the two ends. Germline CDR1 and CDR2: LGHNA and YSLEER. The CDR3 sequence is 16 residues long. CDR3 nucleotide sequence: TGCGCCAGCAGCCAAGAAACAGGGATTAAGTCCGGGGAGCTGTTTTTT. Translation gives CASSQETGIKSGELFF.

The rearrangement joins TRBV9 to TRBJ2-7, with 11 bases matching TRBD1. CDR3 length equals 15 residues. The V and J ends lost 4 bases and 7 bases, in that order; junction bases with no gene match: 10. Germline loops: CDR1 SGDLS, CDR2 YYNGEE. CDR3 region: CASSPTDRGRGEQYF. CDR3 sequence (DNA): TGTGCCAGCAGCCCCACGGACAGGGGGCGTGGGGAGCAGTACTTC.

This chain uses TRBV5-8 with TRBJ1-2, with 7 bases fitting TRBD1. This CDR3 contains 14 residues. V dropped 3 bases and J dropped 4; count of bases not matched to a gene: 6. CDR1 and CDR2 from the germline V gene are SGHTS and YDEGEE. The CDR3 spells CASSSRTGSYGYTF. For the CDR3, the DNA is TGTGCCAGCAGCTCCCGGACAGGAAGCTATGGCTACACCTTC.

CDR3 in amino acids: CASSEGQGEIYEQYF. The CDR3, as DNA: TGTGCCAGCAGCGAGGGACAGGGGGAAATATACGAGCAGTACTTC. J is TRBJ2-7 and V is TRBV5-4; 11 bases line up with TRBD1. V trimming: 4 bases; J trimming: 4 bases; junction bases outside the gene matches: 7. The germline CDR1 and CDR2 sequences are SGHNT and YYREEE (reference sequence). The CDR3 is made up of 15 amino acids.

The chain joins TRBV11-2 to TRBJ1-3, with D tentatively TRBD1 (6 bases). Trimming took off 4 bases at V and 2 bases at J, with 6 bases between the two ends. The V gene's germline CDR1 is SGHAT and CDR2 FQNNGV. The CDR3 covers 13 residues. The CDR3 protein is CASSSGAGNTIYF. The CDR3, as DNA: TGTGCCAGCAGCTCAGGGGCTGGAAACACCATATATTTT.

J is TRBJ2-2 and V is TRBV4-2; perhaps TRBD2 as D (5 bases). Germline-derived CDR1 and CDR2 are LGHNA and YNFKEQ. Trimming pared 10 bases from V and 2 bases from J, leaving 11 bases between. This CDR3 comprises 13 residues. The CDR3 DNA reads TGTGCCACCCGGGGTCGTAACACCGGGGAGCTGTTTTTT. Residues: CATRGRNTGELFF.

CDR3 nucleotide sequence: TGTGCCAGTAGTGCGCAACAGGGGAATTCACCCCTCCACTTT. It encodes CASSAQQGNSPLHF. The gene calls are TRBV19 and TRBJ1-6; 7 nucleotides align to TRBD1. The CDR3 is made up of 14 amino acids. The V gene end was trimmed by 5 bases and the J gene end by 7 bases; junction bases not matched to a gene: 5. Germline lookup yields CDR1 LNHDA and CDR2 SQIVND (reference sequence). The full variable domain, completed using reference TRBV19 and TRBJ1-6, is DGGITQSPKYLFRKEGQNVTLSCEQNLNHDAMYWYRQDPGQGLRLIYYSQIVNDFQKGDIAEGYSVSREKKESFPLTVTSAQKNPTAFYLCASSAQQGNSPLHFGNGTRLTVT.

CDR3 in amino acids: CASSHLGQEGEKLFF. CDR3 nucleotide sequence: TGTGCCAGCAGCCACTTGGGACAGGAAGGGGAAAAACTGTTTTTT. V and J are TRBV11-2 and TRBJ1-4; 8 nucleotides line up with TRBD1. CDR1 and CDR2 from the germline V gene are SGHAT and FQNNGV. The junction had 10 bases not matched to a gene; V was cut back by 5 bases and J by 8 bases. This CDR3 has 15 residues.

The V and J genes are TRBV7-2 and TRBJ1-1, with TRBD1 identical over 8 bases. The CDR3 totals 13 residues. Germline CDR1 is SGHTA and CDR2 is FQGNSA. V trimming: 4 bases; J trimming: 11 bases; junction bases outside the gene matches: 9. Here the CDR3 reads CASSSTLQGVAFF. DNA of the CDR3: TGTGCCAGCAGCTCCACATTACAGGGGGTGGCTTTCTTT. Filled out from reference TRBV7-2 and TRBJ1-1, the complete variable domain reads GAGVSQSPSNKVTEKGKDVELRCDPISGHTALYWYRQSLGQGLEFLIYFQGNSAPDKSGLPSDRFSAERTGGSVSTLTIQRTQQEDSAVYLCASSSTLQGVAFFGQGTRLTVV.

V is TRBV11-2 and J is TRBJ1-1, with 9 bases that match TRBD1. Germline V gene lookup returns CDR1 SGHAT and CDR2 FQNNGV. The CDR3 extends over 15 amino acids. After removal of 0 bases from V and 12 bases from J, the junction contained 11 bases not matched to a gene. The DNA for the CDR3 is TGTGCCAGCAGCTTAGAGGTCAGGGGACAGGGAGAAACTTTCTTT. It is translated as CASSLEVRGQGETFF. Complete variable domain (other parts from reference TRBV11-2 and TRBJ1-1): EAGVAQSPRYKIIEKRQSVAFWCNPISGHATLYWYQQILGQGPKLLIQFQNNGVVDDSQLPKDRFSAERLKGVDSTLKIQPAKLEDSAVYLCASSLEVRGQGETFFGQGTRLTVV.

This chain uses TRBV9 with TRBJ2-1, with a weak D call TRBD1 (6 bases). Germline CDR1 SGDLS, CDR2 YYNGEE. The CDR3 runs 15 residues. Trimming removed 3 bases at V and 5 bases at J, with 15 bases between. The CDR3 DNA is TGTGCCAGCAGCGGAACGGGACAATATAACAATGAGCAGTTCTTC. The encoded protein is CASSGTGQYNNEQFF.